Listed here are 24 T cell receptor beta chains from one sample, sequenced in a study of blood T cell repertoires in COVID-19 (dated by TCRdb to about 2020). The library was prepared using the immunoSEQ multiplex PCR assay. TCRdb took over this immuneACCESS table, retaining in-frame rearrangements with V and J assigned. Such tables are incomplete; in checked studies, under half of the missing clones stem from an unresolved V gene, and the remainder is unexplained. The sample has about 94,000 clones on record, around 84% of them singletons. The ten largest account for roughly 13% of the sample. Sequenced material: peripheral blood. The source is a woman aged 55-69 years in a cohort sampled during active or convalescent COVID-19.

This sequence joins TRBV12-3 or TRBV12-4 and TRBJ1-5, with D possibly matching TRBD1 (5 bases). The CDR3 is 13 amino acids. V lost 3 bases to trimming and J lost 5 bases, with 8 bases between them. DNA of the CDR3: TGTGCCAGCAGTTTGGGGGGGGATCAGCCCCAGCATTTT. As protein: CASSLGGDQPQHF.

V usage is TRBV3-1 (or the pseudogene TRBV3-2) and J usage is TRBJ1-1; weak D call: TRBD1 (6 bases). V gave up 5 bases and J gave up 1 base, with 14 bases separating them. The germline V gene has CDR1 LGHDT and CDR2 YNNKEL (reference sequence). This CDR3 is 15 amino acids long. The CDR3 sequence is CASSYYGQTNTEAFF. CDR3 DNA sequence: TGTGCCAGCAGCTACTATGGACAGACGAACACTGAAGCTTTCTTT.

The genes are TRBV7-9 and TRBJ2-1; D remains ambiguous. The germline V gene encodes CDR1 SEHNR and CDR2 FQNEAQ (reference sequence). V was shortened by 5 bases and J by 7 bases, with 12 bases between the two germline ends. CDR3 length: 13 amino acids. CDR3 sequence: CASSPLYSNEQFF. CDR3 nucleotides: TGTGCCAGCAGCCCTCTTTACAGTAATGAGCAGTTCTTC.

As DNA, the CDR3 is TGTGCCAGCAGCTTGGCACTAGCGGGGGGCCAAGAGACCCAGTACTTC. Residues: CASSLALAGGQETQYF. The chain links TRBV5-4 to TRBJ2-5, with TRBD2 matching 12 bases. The CDR3 extends over 16 amino acids. The germline gives CDR1 SGHNT, CDR2 YYREEE (reference sequence). After removal of 0 bases from V and 1 base from J, the junction contained 1 base not matched to a gene.

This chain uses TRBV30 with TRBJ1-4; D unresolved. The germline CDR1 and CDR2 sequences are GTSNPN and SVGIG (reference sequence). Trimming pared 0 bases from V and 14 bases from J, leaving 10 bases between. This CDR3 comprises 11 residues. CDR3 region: CAWSVLGRLFF. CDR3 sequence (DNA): TGTGCCTGGAGTGTCTTGGGGAGGCTGTTTTTT.

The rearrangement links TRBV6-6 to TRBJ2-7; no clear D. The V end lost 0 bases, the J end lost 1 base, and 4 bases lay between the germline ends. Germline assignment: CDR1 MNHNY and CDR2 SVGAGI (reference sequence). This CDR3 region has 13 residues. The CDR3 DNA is TGTGCCAGCAGTTACTCTAATTCCTACGAGCAGTACTTC. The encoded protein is CASSYSNSYEQYF.

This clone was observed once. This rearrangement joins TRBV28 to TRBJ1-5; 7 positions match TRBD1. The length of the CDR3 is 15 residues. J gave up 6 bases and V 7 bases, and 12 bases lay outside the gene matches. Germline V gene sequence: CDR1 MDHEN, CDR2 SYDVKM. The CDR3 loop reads CASTYRGGGGQPQHF. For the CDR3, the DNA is TGTGCCAGCACCTACAGAGGAGGGGGCGGTCAGCCCCAGCATTTT.

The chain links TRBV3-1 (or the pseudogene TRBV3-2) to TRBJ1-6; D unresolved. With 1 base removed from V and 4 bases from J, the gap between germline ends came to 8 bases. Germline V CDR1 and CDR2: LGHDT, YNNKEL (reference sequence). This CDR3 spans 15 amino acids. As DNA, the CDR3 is TGTGCCAGCAGCCAAGCCTCCTTATATAATTCACCCCTCCACTTT. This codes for CASSQASLYNSPLHF.

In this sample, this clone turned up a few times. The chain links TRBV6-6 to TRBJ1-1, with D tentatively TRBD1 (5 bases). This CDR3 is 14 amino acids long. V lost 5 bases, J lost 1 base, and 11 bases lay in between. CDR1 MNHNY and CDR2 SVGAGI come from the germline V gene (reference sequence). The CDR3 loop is CASSITQENTEAFF. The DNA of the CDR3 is TGTGCCAGCAGTATCACACAGGAGAACACTGAAGCTTTCTTT.

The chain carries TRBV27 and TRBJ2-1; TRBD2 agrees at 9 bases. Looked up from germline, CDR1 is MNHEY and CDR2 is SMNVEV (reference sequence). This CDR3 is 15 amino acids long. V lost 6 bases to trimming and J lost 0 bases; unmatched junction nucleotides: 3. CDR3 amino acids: CASSQLAGSYNEQFF. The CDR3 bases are TGTGCCAGCAGCCAACTAGCGGGCTCCTACAATGAGCAGTTCTTC.

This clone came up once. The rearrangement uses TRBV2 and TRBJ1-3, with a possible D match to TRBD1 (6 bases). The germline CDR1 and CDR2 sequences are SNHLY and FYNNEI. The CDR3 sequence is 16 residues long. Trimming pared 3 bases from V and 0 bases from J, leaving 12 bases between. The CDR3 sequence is CASSDLDSHSGNTIYF. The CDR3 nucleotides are TGTGCCAGCAGTGATCTGGACAGTCACTCTGGAAACACCATATATTTT.

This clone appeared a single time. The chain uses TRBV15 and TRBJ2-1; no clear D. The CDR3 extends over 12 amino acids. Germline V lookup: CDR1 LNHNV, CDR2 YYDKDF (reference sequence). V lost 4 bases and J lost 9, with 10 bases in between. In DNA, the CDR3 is TGTGCCACCAGCATGCGACTTGGTGAGCAGTTCTTC. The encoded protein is CATSMRLGEQFF. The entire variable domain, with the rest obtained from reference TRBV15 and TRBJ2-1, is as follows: DAMVIQNPRYQVTQFGKPVTLSCSQTLNHNVMYWYQQKSSQAPKLLFHYYDKDFNNEADTPDNFQSRRPNTSFCFLDIRSPGLGDTAMYLCATSMRLGEQFFGPGTRLTVL.

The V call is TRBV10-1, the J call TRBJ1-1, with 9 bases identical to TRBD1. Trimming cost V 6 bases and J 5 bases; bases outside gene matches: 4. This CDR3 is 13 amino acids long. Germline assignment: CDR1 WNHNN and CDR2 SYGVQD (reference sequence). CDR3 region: CASRGQGGTEAFF. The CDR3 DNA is TGCGCCAGCAGGGGACAGGGAGGGACTGAAGCTTTCTTT.

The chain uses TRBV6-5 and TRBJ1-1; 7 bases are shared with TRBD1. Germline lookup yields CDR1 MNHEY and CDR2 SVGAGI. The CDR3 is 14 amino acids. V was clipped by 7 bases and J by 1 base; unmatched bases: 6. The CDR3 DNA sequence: TGTGCCAGCACCCAGGGGACAGCGAACACTGAAGCTTTCTTT. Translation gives CASTQGTANTEAFF.

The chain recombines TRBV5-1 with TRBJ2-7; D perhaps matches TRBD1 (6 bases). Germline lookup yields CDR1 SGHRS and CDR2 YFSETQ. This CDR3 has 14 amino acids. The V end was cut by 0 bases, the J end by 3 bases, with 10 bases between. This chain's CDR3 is CASSLGQVYYEQYF. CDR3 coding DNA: TGCGCCAGCAGCTTGGGACAGGTGTACTACGAGCAGTACTTC.

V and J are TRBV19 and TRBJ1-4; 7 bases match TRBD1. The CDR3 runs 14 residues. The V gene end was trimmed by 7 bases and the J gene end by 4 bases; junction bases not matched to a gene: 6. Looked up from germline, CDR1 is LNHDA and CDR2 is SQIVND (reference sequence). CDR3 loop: CASIRTGINEKLFF. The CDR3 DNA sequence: TGTGCCAGTATTAGGACAGGAATTAATGAAAAACTGTTTTTT.

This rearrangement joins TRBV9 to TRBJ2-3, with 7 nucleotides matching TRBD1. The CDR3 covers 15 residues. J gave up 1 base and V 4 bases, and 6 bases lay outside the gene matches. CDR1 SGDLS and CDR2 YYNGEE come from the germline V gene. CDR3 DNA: TGTGCCAGCAGCCAACAGGGGAGCGGCACAGATACGCAGTATTTT. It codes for CASSQQGSGTDTQYF.

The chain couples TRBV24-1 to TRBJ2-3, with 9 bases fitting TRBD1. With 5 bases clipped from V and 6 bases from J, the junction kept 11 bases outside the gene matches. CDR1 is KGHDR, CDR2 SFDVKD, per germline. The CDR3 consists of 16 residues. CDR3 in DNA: TGTGCCACCAGTGCGATCACCGGGACAGGGTTGGATACGCAGTATTTT. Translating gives CATSAITGTGLDTQYF.

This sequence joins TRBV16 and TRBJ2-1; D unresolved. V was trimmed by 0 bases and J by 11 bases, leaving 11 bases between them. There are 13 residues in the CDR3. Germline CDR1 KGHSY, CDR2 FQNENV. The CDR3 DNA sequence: TGTGCCAGCAGCCAATCTCCACGCGGTAAGCAGTTCTTC. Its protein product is CASSQSPRGKQFF.

The DNA of the CDR3 is TGTGCCAGCAGCTCAACGACAGGGGCCAGCTATGGCTACACCTTC. Translating it yields CASSSTTGASYGYTF. V is TRBV5-4 and J is TRBJ1-2; 8 positions agree with TRBD1. J was trimmed by 4 bases and V by 3 bases; bases with no gene match: 8. The CDR3 loop spans 15 amino acids. Germline CDR1 is SGHNT and CDR2 is YYREEE (reference sequence).

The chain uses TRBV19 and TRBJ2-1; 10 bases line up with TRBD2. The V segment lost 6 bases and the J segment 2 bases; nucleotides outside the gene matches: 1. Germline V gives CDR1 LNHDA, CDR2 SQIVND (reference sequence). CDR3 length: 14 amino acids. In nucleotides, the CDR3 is TGTGCCAGTAGCGGACTAGCGGCCTACAATGAGCAGTTCTTC. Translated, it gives CASSGLAAYNEQFF. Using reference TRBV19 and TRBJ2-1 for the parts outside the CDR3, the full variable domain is DGGITQSPKYLFRKEGQNVTLSCEQNLNHDAMYWYRQDPGQGLRLIYYSQIVNDFQKGDIAEGYSVSREKKESFPLTVTSAQKNPTAFYLCASSGLAAYNEQFFGPGTRLTVL.

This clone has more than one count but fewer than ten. This CDR3 is CASSLVGQGNQPQHF. Here the CDR3 DNA reads TGTGCCAGCAGCTTAGTTGGGCAGGGGAATCAGCCCCAGCATTTT. This chain links TRBV7-2 with TRBJ1-5; tentatively, D is TRBD1 (6 bases). Germline values: CDR1 SGHTA, CDR2 FQGNSA. The length of the CDR3 is 15 residues. V lost 1 base, J lost 4 bases, and 11 bases lay in between.

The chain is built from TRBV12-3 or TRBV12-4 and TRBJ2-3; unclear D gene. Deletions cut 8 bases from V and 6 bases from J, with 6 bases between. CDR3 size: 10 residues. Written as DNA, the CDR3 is TGTGCCAGCGTCGGTGATACGCAGTATTTT. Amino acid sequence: CASVGDTQYF.

The CDR3 sequence is CASKQGVTNTEAFF. CDR3 nucleotide sequence: TGTGCCAGCAAGCAGGGGGTGACGAACACTGAAGCTTTCTTT. This chain connects TRBV6-5 to TRBJ1-1, with 7 bases matching TRBD1. V lost 7 bases and J lost 1; bases outside the gene matches: 6. The CDR3 sequence is 14 residues long. Looked up from germline, CDR1 is MNHEY and CDR2 is SVGAGI.